This T cell receptor beta chain was captured in a study of blood T cell repertoires in COVID-19. Study context: Acute and convalescent COVID-19 samples came from the United States, Italy and Spain. The analysed material was cDNA or gDNA that came from T cells, B-cell-depleted T cells, or PBMCs.

Per the original methods: Estimates of nucleated cell counts were drawn from the amplification of reference gene primers. Sequenced by immunoSEQ multiplex PCR; TCRdb stores in-frame clones only, minus some. Clonal size and the V and J genes are those of that table, whereas D and trimming came from the DNA. The sample has just under 65,000 clones; around four fifths are singletons. The CDR3 loop spans 17 amino acids. Unmatched junction bases numbered 10, after V lost 5 bases and J lost 0 bases. The germline V gene has CDR1 SEHNR and CDR2 FQNEAQ (reference sequence). V is TRBV7-9 and J is TRBJ1-3; TRBD1 matches 7 bases. The clonotype was recovered from a human donor in a cohort sampled during active COVID-19. The sample comprised peripheral blood. CDR3: CASSPPGQTHSGNTIYF. Here the CDR3 DNA reads TGTGCCAGCAGCCCACCGGGACAGACCCACTCTGGAAACACCATATATTTT.